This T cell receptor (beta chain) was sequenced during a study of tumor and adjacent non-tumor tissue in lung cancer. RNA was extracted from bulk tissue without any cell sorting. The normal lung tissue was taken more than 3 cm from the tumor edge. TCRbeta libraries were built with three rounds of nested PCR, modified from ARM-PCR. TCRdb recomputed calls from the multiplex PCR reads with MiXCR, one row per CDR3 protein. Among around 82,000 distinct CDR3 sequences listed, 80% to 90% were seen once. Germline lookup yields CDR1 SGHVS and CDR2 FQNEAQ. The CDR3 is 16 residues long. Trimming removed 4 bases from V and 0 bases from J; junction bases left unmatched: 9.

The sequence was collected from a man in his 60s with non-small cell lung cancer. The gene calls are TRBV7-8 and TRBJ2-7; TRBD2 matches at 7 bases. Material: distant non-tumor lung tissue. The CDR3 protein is CASSSIGTTLSYEQYF. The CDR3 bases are TGTGCCAGCAGCTCCATCGGGACTACCCTCTCCTACGAGCAGTACTTC.